This T cell receptor beta chain was identified during a study of blood T cell repertoires in COVID-19. Turning to the study itself: The cDNA or gDNA used as material had been derived from T cells, B-cell-depleted T cells, or PBMCs.

Adults between about 18 and 95 years of age took part from 24 US areas. Which cohort a participant joined came from the clinical history participants gave. Germline V gives CDR1 SGHAT, CDR2 FQNNGV. V trimming: 4 bases; J trimming: 4 bases; junction bases outside the gene matches: 6. CDR3 size: 15 residues. Original handling: Amplification of reference gene primers provided the estimated nucleated cell counts. Data came from immunoSEQ multiplex PCR; TCRdb stores just in-frame clones and leaves some out. That table supplies the V and J calls and clone size; D and trimming were determined from the DNA. The repertoire holds about 300,000 clones, with around 90% as singletons.

This sequence was found in a woman in her late teens or twenties with acute COVID-19. The sample consisted of PBMCs or T cells enriched from blood (not recorded which). This sequence joins TRBV11-2 and TRBJ1-2; 10 nucleotides match TRBD1. This CDR3 is CASSSRQGASYGYTF. The DNA of the CDR3 is TGTGCCAGCAGCTCCCGACAGGGGGCAAGCTATGGCTACACCTTC.